The present T cell receptor (beta chain) was sequenced within a study of early T cells in non-severe SARS-CoV-2 infection (dated by TCRdb to 2020 to 2023). At the level of the whole study: Bulk RNA from unsorted whole blood was used for TCR sequencing, so alpha and beta chains could not be paired.

Library preparation employed 5' RACE. TCRdb shows the sequencer as NextSeq 500. The TCR library protocol attached unique molecular identifiers to individual cDNA molecules to correct for sequencing error and PCR bias. Sequencing covered both TCR alpha and beta chains, and within each sample the abundances of alpha and beta sequences were tightly co-correlated. Under the source paper's analysis protocol: V gene, J gene and CDR3 annotation of TCR sequences was performed with Decombinator V4. TCRs were defined as expanded if a significant change between any two time points was detected under a Poisson model with p below 0.0001. TCR abundances were normalised to the total number of TCRs sequenced per sample and were expressed as counts per million. TRAV1-2 paired with TRAJ12, TRAJ20 or TRAJ33 defined MAIT TCRs, while TRAV10 paired with TRAJ18 defined iNKT TCRs. A search of VDJdb, accessed on 1 November 2021, was run for TCRs annotated to CMV, EBV and SARS-CoV-2, with TCRs annotated for multiple antigens excluded. The public reads were run again by TCRdb, first through fastp at Q25 and then through MiXCR, and only productive beta chains were kept. Rows are combined by CDR3 protein, so each entry shows the most common genes and DNA. In this record, the V and J calls reflect TCRdb's handling and not the investigators' own analysis. The sample data list roughly 80,000 distinct CDR3 sequences, and 5.5% to 7.5% of these were observed just once. The leading ten clones occupy about 7.8% of the sample.

A case-control design nested within a healthcare worker cohort in London, UK, was used, with weekly nasopharyngeal swab PCR tests and blood sampling performed. Healthcare workers were recruited during the week of the UK lockdown, between 23 and 31 March 2020, and followed weekly for up to 16 weeks. This clonotype came up many times. Its antigen is currently not known. Base qualities are missing; no much larger clone stands one base away. The investigation overall reported the following: Matching against VDJdb was skewed toward anti-spike CD8 responses, likely underestimated virus-specific expansions, and missed private and CD4 specificities.

Via the germline V gene (reference sequence), CDR1 is LGHDT and CDR2 YNNKEL. From its cysteine to its phenylalanine, the CDR3 spans 18 amino acids. Only the CDR3 part of the read is kept: 54 bases, read in frame from the first base. At the junction V is shortened by 4 bases and J by 1 base, with 19 bases in between. This receptor chain uses TRBV3-1 and TRBJ1-4; the D segment could be TRBD1, given 5 matching bases. The sample comprised whole blood. This clonotype was sampled from an adult who was a healthcare worker with PCR-confirmed SARS-CoV-2 infection or an uninfected control (not recorded which). The CDR3 corresponds to CASSRFRGLEGTNEKLFF. The base sequence is TGTGCCAGCAGCCGTTTCCGGGGCCTCGAAGGAACTAATGAAAAACTGTTTTTT.